This record looks at one T cell receptor beta chain sequence and its context. The data stem from a study of T-cell reconstitution after alpha-beta-depleted transplantation in children. V lost 0 bases and J lost 5, with 13 bases in between. CDR3 size: 14 residues. Germline V gene lookup returns CDR1 DFQATT and CDR2 SNEGSKA (reference sequence). For TCRbeta, the library was prepared with unique molecular identifiers. Using its own MiXCR run on the PCR reads, TCRdb lists one record per CDR3 protein. The sample records around 680,000 distinct CDR3 sequences, 16% being singletons. The chain employs TRBV20-1 and TRBJ1-1; TRBD1 is a possible D gene (6 bases). The clonotype originates from a human donor who donated a stem cell graft to a child with acute myeloid leukemia. The starting material was PBMCs from the stem cell graft donor, obtained from the stem cell graft. The CDR3 DNA reads TGCAGTGCTAGAGAGGGGGGGGCAAAAACTGAAGCTTTCTTT. Translated, it gives CSAREGGAKTEAFF.